The rows below give T cell receptor beta chains drawn from one sample of a study of CD8 T cells in ankylosing spondylitis. TCRdb re-analysed the 5' RACE reads in MiXCR, keeping a single row per CDR3 protein. The repertoire includes roughly 190,000 distinct CDR3 sequences, around 13% of them detected once, and approximately 15% sits in the top ten. The sequenced sample consisted of blood, either unsorted or a sorted T cell fraction (not recorded which). The receptors here all came from a male donor with ankylosing spondylitis or in good health (not recorded which). The CDR3 runs from the conserved cysteine through the conserved F or W. Clone sizes are given selectively: once, few, many, or a class where the clone is expanded.

v_gene: TRBV7-9; abundance: .; CDR3aa: CASSLAGQTRETQYF
v_gene: TRBV7-8; abundance: few; CDR3aa: CASSLAVGATSNEKLFF
v_gene: TRBV11-2; abundance: few; CDR3aa: CASSLGELLEAFF
v_gene: TRBV20-1; abundance: .; CDR3aa: CSAGGGSSYEQYF
v_gene: TRBV7-9; abundance: .; CDR3aa: CASSFRGGSGDEQYF
v_gene: TRBV10-3; abundance: .; CDR3aa: CAIRDTSSGNTIYF
v_gene: TRBV4-1; abundance: .; CDR3aa: CASSASAEQYF
v_gene: TRBV2; abundance: many; CDR3aa: CASSPSAGANEQFF
v_gene: TRBV3-1; abundance: .; CDR3aa: CASRGGDTQYF
v_gene: TRBV7-9; abundance: .; CDR3aa: CASSLFNYEQYF
v_gene: TRBV2; abundance: few; CDR3aa: CASSGTSGRSGADTQYF
v_gene: TRBV9; abundance: .; CDR3aa: CASRGAGRSNTGELFF
v_gene: TRBV29-1; abundance: .; CDR3aa: CSFTEGTQYF
v_gene: TRBV12-3/TRBV12-4; abundance: .; CDR3aa: CASSFWDRTEAFF
v_gene: TRBV12-3/TRBV12-4; abundance: .; CDR3aa: CASSGTSGVNEQFF
v_gene: TRBV11-2; abundance: few; CDR3aa: CASSLVSGGGEQYF
v_gene: TRBV6-6; abundance: .; CDR3aa: CASSWRAAYEQYF
v_gene: TRBV19; abundance: .; CDR3aa: CASRETRDNTGELFF
v_gene: TRBV20-1; abundance: many; CDR3aa: CSARTGVTEAFF
v_gene: TRBV19; abundance: .; CDR3aa: CASSGLAGVTDTQYF
v_gene: TRBV20-1; abundance: .; CDR3aa: CSARRRLAGPYEQYF
v_gene: TRBV7-9; abundance: few; CDR3aa: CASNGGHYRTGELFF
v_gene: TRBV20-1; abundance: .; CDR3aa: CSAIRTGETQYF
v_gene: TRBV12-3/TRBV12-4; abundance: many; CDR3aa: CASSLTGPTYEQYF
v_gene: TRBV5-1; abundance: .; CDR3aa: CASSPNFRTDTQYF
v_gene: TRBV27; abundance: .; CDR3aa: CASGLADNEQFF
v_gene: TRBV11-1; abundance: .; CDR3aa: CASSLRRESPPYNEQFF
v_gene: TRBV5-1; abundance: many; CDR3aa: CASSLVTGTVVDEQYF
v_gene: TRBV27; abundance: few; CDR3aa: CASSLSQGVQPQHF
v_gene: TRBV6-4; abundance: .; CDR3aa: CASSDRADGELFF
v_gene: TRBV5-1; abundance: .; CDR3aa: CASSGGTGGFEKLFF
v_gene: TRBV29-1; abundance: .; CDR3aa: CSVGQGGTEAFF
v_gene: TRBV2; abundance: .; CDR3aa: CASSGGIGSSPLHF
v_gene: TRBV11-2; abundance: many; CDR3aa: CASRTNSGNTIYF
v_gene: TRBV29-1; abundance: .; CDR3aa: CSVADSDSFNEKLFF
v_gene: TRBV6-5; abundance: few; CDR3aa: CASSFTGTDGYTF
v_gene: TRBV29-1; abundance: many; CDR3aa: CSVLTDVSYEQYF
v_gene: TRBV12-3/TRBV12-4; abundance: few; CDR3aa: CASSLGQGKYSNQPQHF
v_gene: TRBV20-1; abundance: .; CDR3aa: CSAQPDVSSYNEQFF
v_gene: TRBV6-1; abundance: .; CDR3aa: CASRDRQGSTDTQYF
v_gene: TRBV5-6; abundance: .; CDR3aa: CASSPDSGFYEQYF
v_gene: TRBV3-1; abundance: many; CDR3aa: CASSQVSRGGTEAFF
v_gene: TRBV5-6; abundance: .; CDR3aa: CASSLEVLAGLSYEQFF
v_gene: TRBV24-1; abundance: many; CDR3aa: CATSDSVPGQGVGSYNEQFF
v_gene: TRBV27; abundance: few; CDR3aa: CASTIGGRGELFF
v_gene: TRBV29-1; abundance: few; CDR3aa: CSASGLAVNEQFF
v_gene: TRBV3-1; abundance: .; CDR3aa: CASSQVGGGAGELFF
v_gene: TRBV5-5; abundance: few; CDR3aa: CASSLEESHEQYF
v_gene: TRBV5-1; abundance: many; CDR3aa: CASSLGTSSYNEQFF
v_gene: TRBV12-3/TRBV12-4; abundance: .; CDR3aa: CAFKPGYNTGELFF
v_gene: TRBV2; abundance: .; CDR3aa: CASSEGDLQASYEQYF
v_gene: TRBV12-3/TRBV12-4; abundance: many; CDR3aa: CASSFSLGPQETQYF
v_gene: TRBV18; abundance: .; CDR3aa: CASSPPIGSDTQYF
v_gene: TRBV20-1; abundance: once; CDR3aa: CSALSGGIYEQYF
v_gene: TRBV24-1; abundance: .; CDR3aa: CATSAGAGYNEQFF
v_gene: TRBV27; abundance: few; CDR3aa: CGSGTGTKGEQYF